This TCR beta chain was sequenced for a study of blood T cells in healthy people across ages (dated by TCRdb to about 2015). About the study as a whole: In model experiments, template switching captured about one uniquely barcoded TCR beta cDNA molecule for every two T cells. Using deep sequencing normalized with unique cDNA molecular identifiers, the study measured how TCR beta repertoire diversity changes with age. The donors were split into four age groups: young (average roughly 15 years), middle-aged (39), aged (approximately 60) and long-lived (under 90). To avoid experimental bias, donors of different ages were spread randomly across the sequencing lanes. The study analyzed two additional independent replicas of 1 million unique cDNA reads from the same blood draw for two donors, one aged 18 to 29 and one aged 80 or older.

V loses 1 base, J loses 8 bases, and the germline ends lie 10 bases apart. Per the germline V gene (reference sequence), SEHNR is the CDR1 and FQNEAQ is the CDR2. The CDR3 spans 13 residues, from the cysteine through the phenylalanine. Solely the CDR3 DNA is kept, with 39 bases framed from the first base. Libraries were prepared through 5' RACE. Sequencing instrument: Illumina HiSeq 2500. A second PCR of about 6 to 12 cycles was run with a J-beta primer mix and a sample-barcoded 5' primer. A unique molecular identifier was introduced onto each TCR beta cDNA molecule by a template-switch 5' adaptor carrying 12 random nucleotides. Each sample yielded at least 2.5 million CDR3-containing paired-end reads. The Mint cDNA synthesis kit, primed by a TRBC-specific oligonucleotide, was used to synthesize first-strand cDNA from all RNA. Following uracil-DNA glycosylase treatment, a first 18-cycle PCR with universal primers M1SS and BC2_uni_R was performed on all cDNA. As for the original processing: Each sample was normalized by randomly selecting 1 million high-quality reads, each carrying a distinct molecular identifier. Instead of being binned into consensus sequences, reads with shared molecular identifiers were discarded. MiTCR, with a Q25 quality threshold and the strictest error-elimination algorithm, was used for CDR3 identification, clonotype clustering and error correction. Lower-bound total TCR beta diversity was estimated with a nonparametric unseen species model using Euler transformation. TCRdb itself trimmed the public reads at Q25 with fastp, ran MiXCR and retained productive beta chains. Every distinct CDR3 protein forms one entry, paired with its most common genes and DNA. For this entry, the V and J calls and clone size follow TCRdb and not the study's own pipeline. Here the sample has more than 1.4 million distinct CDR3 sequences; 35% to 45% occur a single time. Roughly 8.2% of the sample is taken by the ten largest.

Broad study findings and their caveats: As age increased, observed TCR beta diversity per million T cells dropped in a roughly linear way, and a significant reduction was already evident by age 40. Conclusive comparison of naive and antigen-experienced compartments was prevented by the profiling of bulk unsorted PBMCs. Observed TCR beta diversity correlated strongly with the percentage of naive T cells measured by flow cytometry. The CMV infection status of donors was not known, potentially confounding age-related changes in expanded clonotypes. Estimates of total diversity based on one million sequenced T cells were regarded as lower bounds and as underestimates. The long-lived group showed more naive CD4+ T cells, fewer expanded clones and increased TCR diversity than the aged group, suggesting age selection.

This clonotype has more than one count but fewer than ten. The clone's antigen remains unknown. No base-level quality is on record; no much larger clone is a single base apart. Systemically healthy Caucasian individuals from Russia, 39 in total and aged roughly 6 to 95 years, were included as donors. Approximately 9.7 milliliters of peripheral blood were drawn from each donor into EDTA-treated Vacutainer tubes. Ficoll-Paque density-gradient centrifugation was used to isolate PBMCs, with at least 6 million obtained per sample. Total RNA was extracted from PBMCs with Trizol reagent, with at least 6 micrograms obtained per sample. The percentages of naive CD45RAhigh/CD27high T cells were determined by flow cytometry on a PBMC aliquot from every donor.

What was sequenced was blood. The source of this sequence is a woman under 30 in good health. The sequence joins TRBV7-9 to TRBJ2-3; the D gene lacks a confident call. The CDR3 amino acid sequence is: CASSLGQVPTQYF. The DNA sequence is TGTGCCAGCAGCTTAGGCCAGGTCCCTACGCAGTATTTT.